These 3 T cell receptor beta chains were all obtained from the same sample, sequenced in a study of T cells in Graves' hyperthyroidism and ophthalmopathy. RNA transcripts provided the source from which TCR beta CDR3 regions were amplified. TCR CDR3 regions were first amplified by RT-PCR with HTBI primers. TCRdb re-called the multiplex PCR reads through MiXCR, storing one row per CDR3 protein. The sample has hundreds of thousands of distinct CDR3 sequences; about 14% are singletons. Material for sequencing was blood. These receptors originate from a woman aged 18-29 years with Graves' hyperthyroidism.

This clonotype was found many times. V and J are TRBV3-1 and TRBJ2-5; 10 bases line up with TRBD2. The CDR3 has 17 residues. Germline-derived CDR1 and CDR2 are LGHDT and YNNKEL (reference sequence). With V trimmed by 2 bases and J by 4 bases, 10 bases remained unmatched. CDR3 sequence reads: CASSQFPGTSELETQYF. CDR3 DNA sequence: TGTGCCAGCAGCCAATTTCCCGGGACTAGCGAGCTAGAGACCCAGTACTTC.

This clonotype came up a few times. This sequence joins TRBV28 and TRBJ2-3, with 7 bases lining up with TRBD2. Germline V lookup: CDR1 MDHEN, CDR2 SYDVKM. The CDR3 length is 19 residues. Trimming removed 4 bases from V and 2 bases from J; junction bases left unmatched: 18. Here the CDR3 DNA reads TGTGCCAGCAGTTCCCCCCCGGGTTTGGCTAGCGGAGCCACAGATACGCAGTATTTT. This encodes CASSSPPGLASGATDTQYF.

This clonotype was recorded a few times. The chain joins TRBV7-9 to TRBJ2-2; D is undetermined. Germline CDR1 SEHNR, CDR2 FQNEAQ (reference sequence). V was cut by 3 bases and J by 8 bases, with 19 bases left in between. The CDR3 is made up of 16 amino acids. The CDR3 sequence: CASSFTGSMAPGELFF. The CDR3 DNA follows: TGTGCCAGCAGCTTTACCGGGTCCATGGCTCCAGGGGAGCTGTTTTTT.